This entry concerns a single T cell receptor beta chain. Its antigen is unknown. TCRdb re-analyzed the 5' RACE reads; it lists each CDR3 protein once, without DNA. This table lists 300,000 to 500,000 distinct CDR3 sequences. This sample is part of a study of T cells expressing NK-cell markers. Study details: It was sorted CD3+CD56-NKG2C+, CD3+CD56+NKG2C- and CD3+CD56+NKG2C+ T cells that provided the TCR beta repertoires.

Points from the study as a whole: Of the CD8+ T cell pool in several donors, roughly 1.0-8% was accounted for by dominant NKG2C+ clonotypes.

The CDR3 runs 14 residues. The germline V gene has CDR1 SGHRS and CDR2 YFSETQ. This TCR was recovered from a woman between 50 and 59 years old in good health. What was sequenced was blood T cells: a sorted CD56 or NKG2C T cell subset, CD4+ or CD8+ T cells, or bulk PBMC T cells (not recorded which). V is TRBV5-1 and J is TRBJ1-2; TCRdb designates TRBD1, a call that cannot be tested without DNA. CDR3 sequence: CASTSGAKNYGYTF.